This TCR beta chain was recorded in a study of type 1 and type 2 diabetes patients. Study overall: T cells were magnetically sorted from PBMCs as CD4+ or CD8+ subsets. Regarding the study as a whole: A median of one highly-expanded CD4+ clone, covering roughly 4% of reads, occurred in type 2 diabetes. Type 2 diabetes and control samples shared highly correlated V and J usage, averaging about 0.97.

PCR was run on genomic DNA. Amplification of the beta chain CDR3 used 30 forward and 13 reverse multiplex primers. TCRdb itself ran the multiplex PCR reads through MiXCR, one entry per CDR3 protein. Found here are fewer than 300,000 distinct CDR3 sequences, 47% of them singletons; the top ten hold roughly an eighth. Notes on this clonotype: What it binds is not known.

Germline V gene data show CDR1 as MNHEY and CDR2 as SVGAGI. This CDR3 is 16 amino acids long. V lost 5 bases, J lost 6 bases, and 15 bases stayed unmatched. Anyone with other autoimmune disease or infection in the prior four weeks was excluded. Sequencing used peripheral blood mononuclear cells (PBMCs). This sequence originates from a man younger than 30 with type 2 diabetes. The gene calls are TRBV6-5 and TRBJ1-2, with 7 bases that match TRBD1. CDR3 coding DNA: TGTGCCAGCAGTGACCGGGGGACAGCGGAGTCAGATGGCTACACCTTC. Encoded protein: CASSDRGTAESDGYTF.